Following are 12 T cell receptor beta chains from one sample sequenced in a study of shared clonotypes between healthy human individuals. The assay was immunoSEQ multiplex PCR, and TCRdb's table has in-frame clones only and misses some. This repertoire shows around 1,900,000 clones, 90% to 95% found once; its top ten account for less than 2%. In the naive CD8 group, cells lacked CD45RO and were positively selected for CCR7, so terminally differentiated effector memory CD45RA+ cells were left out. The material sequenced was naive CD8+ T cells from PBMCs. These receptor sequences come from a man between 18 and 29 years old in good health. Some clones in this sample may be carry-over from other donors' samples.

This clone was seen a handful of times. J is TRBJ1-5 and V is TRBV4-1; D not resolved. The CDR3 totals 14 residues. Trimming pared 1 base from V and 8 bases from J, leaving 12 bases between. Germline assignment: CDR1 MGHRA and CDR2 YSYEKL. The CDR3 region is CASSQVPGGKPQHF. CDR3 bases: TGCGCCAGCAGCCAAGTACCGGGTGGAAAGCCCCAGCATTTT.

The V gene is TRBV7-9, the J gene TRBJ2-7, with 10 bases lining up with TRBD1. Germline trimming cut 5 bases from V and 5 bases from J; bases unmatched to any gene: 6. The germline gives CDR1 SEHNR, CDR2 FQNEAQ (reference sequence). The CDR3 is 14 residues long. CDR3 nucleotides: TGTGCCAGCAGCCCGACAGGGGGCGAGGACGAGCAGTACTTC. Protein sequence: CASSPTGGEDEQYF.

The chain is built from TRBV27 and TRBJ1-1, with D maybe TRBD1 (5 bases). The germline V gene encodes CDR1 MNHEY and CDR2 SMNVEV (reference sequence). V lost 6 bases and J lost 5, with 16 bases in between. The CDR3 has 14 amino acids. The CDR3 nucleotides read TGTGCCAGCAGCTCTGCCTCCAGGGTTACTGAAGCTTTCTTT. Translation gives CASSSASRVTEAFF.

The chain uses TRBV6-4 and TRBJ2-1, with 8 bases fitting TRBD2. J gave up 2 bases and V 6 bases, and 6 bases lay outside the gene matches. The CDR3 has 15 amino acids. Germline V gene lookup returns CDR1 MRHNA and CDR2 SNTAGT. CDR3 coding DNA: TGTGCCAGCAGAAGTACTAGCGGCGCCTACAATGAGCAGTTCTTC. Translating gives CASRSTSGAYNEQFF.

The rearrangement uses TRBV27 and TRBJ1-1; D might be TRBD1 (5 bases). CDR3 size: 15 residues. Germline V gives CDR1 MNHEY, CDR2 SMNVEV (reference sequence). V was shortened by 5 bases and J by 5 bases, with 18 bases between the two germline ends. For the CDR3, the DNA is TGTGCCAGCAGTCCACAGGTCGGGACTTGGACTGAAGCTTTCTTT. Translating gives CASSPQVGTWTEAFF.

As regards this clone: This same CDR3 is encoded by further DNA sequences in the sample. V and J are TRBV27 and TRBJ1-2, with D maybe TRBD1 (5 bases). Germline V gene data show CDR1 as MNHEY and CDR2 as SMNVEV (reference sequence). The CDR3 runs to 13 residues. Between the trimmed V and J ends, which lost 3 bases and 4 bases, there was a span of 9 bases. DNA for the CDR3: TGTGCCAGCAGTTTGGGACCCATCTATGGCTACACCTTC. It translates to CASSLGPIYGYTF.

The chain joins TRBV6-1 to TRBJ2-7; D is unclear. The germline V and J ends were trimmed by 8 bases and 2 bases, with 13 bases remaining between them. CDR3 length: 13 residues. Germline loops: CDR1 MNHNS, CDR2 SASEGT. The CDR3 spells CASSGDGPYEQYF. DNA of the CDR3: TGTGCCAGCTCAGGAGACGGACCCTACGAGCAGTACTTC.

The chain combines TRBV7-9 with TRBJ2-7, with TRBD2 matching over 10 bases. The CDR3 consists of 13 residues. Germline V gives CDR1 SEHNR, CDR2 FQNEAQ (reference sequence). After removal of 10 bases from V and 3 bases from J, the junction contained 6 bases not matched to a gene. The CDR3 DNA follows: TGTGCCACTTCTAGCGGGGGCCACTACGAGCAGTACTTC. The encoded protein is CATSSGGHYEQYF.

J is TRBJ2-7 and V is TRBV19; the match to TRBD1 covers 9 bases. Unmatched junction bases numbered 4, after V lost 7 bases and J lost 3 bases. The CDR3 length is 13 residues. The germline gives CDR1 LNHDA, CDR2 SQIVND (reference sequence). The CDR3 is CASKGTGHYEQYF. CDR3 bases: TGTGCCAGTAAGGGGACAGGGCACTACGAGCAGTACTTC.

The chain links TRBV28 to TRBJ1-1; D perhaps matches TRBD1 (5 bases). The CDR3 contains 16 residues. Germline CDR1 is MDHEN and CDR2 is SYDVKM. The V and J ends lost 2 bases and 0 bases respectively, with 13 bases between them. This chain's CDR3 is CASSLNQGSMNTEAFF. DNA for the CDR3: TGTGCCAGCAGTTTAAACCAGGGTTCCATGAACACTGAAGCTTTCTTT.

A word on this clone: The same CDR3 can be traced to other DNA sequences in this sample. This chain connects TRBV19 to TRBJ1-1; no definite D call. The germline V and J ends were trimmed by 1 base and 5 bases, with 8 bases remaining between them. This CDR3 comprises 13 residues. Per the germline V gene, CDR1 is LNHDA and CDR2 is SQIVND (reference sequence). The DNA of the CDR3 is TGTGCCAGTAGTATAGTCCCGGGGACTGAAGCTTTCTTT. Residues: CASSIVPGTEAFF.

This chain links TRBV7-3 with TRBJ2-1; a weak D match, TRBD2 (6 bases). Trimming took off 1 base at V and 8 bases at J, with 12 bases between the two ends. This CDR3 has 14 residues. From germline, CDR1 is SGHTA and CDR2 FQGTGA. The CDR3 coding sequence is TGTGCCAGCAGCTTAAGTGGGAGGACCGATGAGCAGTTCTTC. This sequence encodes CASSLSGRTDEQFF.